Detailed here is one TCR beta chain. Its antigen is still unknown. This sample stems from a study of CD4+ T cells in melanoma. Generated by immunoSEQ multiplex PCR, the TCRdb table keeps only in-frame clones and is missing some. The profile shows some 110,000 clones, about 90% of them singletons. V was cut by 7 bases and J by 0 bases, with 10 bases left in between. Per germline, CDR1 SNHLY and CDR2 FYNNEI. The CDR3 sequence is 14 residues long. Findings and limits, study-wide: CD8+ T cell, macrophage and B cell function reportedly correlated with neoantigen-specific CD4+ T cells. Reportedly, melanoma neoantigen-specific CD4+ T cells showed varied differentiation states.

The chain employs TRBV2 and TRBJ1-5; tentative D call: TRBD1 (6 bases). The origin of this receptor is a human donor with melanoma. Material for sequencing was peripheral blood. The CDR3 DNA sequence: TGTGCCAGCATGAGGGGGAATAGCAATCAGCCCCAGCATTTT. This codes for CASMRGNSNQPQHF.